This TCR beta chain was sequenced in a study of cytomegalovirus exposure and HLA in healthy donors. It was with 60 Vbeta and 13 Jbeta primers that the PCR ran. Method: immunoSEQ multiplex PCR; TCRdb's copy keeps in-frame clones and lacks some. The listing contains under 200,000 clones. This CDR3 is built from 16 residues. Germline assignment: CDR1 MNHNY and CDR2 SVGAGI (reference sequence). The V and J ends lost 6 bases and 3 bases, in that order; junction bases with no gene match: 11. The sequence came from a woman under 30 in good health and CMV-seropositive. The chain links TRBV6-6 to TRBJ1-1; 9 bases line up with TRBD1. Sequences were obtained from PBMCs. CDR3 in DNA: TGTGCCAGCAGCAAGGAGACAGGGGGTTTAGACACTGAAGCTTTCTTT. It translates to CASSKETGGLDTEAFF.